The 8 T cell receptor beta chains below come from one sample, sequenced in a study of long-term antiretroviral therapy in people with HIV. With survey level as its setting, the immunoSEQ assay was v3.0. The assay was immunoSEQ multiplex PCR, and TCRdb's table has in-frame clones only and misses some. The sample has 13,000 or so clones, 80% seen once. Material: unsorted PBMCs, obtained 3.2 years before starting antiretroviral therapy. These receptors were collected from a man aged 35 to 55 with HIV.

V is TRBV5-1 and J is TRBJ1-1; D not resolved. V lost 4 bases, J lost 5 bases, and 12 bases lay in between. The CDR3 consists of 13 residues. Germline V gene lookup returns CDR1 SGHRS and CDR2 YFSETQ. DNA of the CDR3: TGCGCCAGCAGCGACAATTTGGGTACTGAAGCTTTCTTT. This gives the protein CASSDNLGTEAFF.

The rearrangement uses TRBV5-4 and TRBJ2-2; D is undetermined. The V and J ends lost 3 bases and 2 bases respectively, with 8 bases between them. CDR1 and CDR2 from the germline V gene are SGHNT and YYREEE (reference sequence). There are 14 residues in the CDR3. CDR3 loop: CASSSPQNTGELFF. Written as DNA, the CDR3 is TGTGCCAGCAGCTCCCCCCAAAACACCGGGGAGCTGTTTTTT. The variable domain in full, with the rest retrieved from reference TRBV5-4 and TRBJ2-2, is ETGVTQSPTHLIKTRGQQVTLRCSSQSGHNTVSWYQQALGQGPQFIFQYYREEENGRGNFPPRFSGLQFPNYSSELNVNALELDDSALYLCASSSPQNTGELFFGEGSRLTVL.

This clone was seen only once. The J gene is TRBJ1-3, the V gene TRBV19; D is ambiguous. There are 16 residues in the CDR3. V gave up 1 base and J gave up 0 bases, with 10 bases separating them. The germline gives CDR1 LNHDA, CDR2 SQIVND (reference sequence). CDR3 nucleotide sequence: TGTGCCAGTAGTATAGGAGGATCTTACTCTGGAAACACCATATATTTT. Translation gives CASSIGGSYSGNTIYF. Full variable domain (remainder filled in from reference TRBV19 and TRBJ1-3): DGGITQSPKYLFRKEGQNVTLSCEQNLNHDAMYWYRQDPGQGLRLIYYSQIVNDFQKGDIAEGYSVSREKKESFPLTVTSAQKNPTAFYLCASSIGGSYSGNTIYFGEGSWLTVV.

V gene TRBV7-8 combines with J gene TRBJ2-1; perhaps TRBD1 as D (7 bases). V lost 5 bases, J lost 10 bases, and 12 bases lay in between. The CDR3 loop spans 12 amino acids. Germline CDR1 is SGHVS and CDR2 is FQNEAQ. CDR3 nucleotides: TGTGCCAGCAGCCTCAGGGGGGACGAGCAGTTCTTC. This gives the protein CASSLRGDEQFF. Variable domain in full (rest from reference TRBV7-8 and TRBJ2-1): GAGVSQSPRYKVAKRGQDVALRCDPISGHVSLFWYQQALGQGPEFLTYFQNEAQLDKSGLPSDRFFAERPEGSVSTLKIQRTQQEDSAVYLCASSLRGDEQFFGPGTRLTVL.

The chain recombines TRBV28 with TRBJ2-7; D not resolved. The V gene's germline CDR1 is MDHEN and CDR2 SYDVKM. V was cut by 5 bases and J by 0 bases, with 11 bases left in between. This CDR3 region has 14 residues. The CDR3 nucleotides read TGTGCCAGCAGTAGAGTTCCCCGCTCCTACGAGCAGTACTTC. Its protein is CASSRVPRSYEQYF.

This chain links TRBV27 with TRBJ1-5, with D possibly matching TRBD1 (5 bases). V was cut by 6 bases and J by 1 base, with 10 bases left in between. The CDR3 length is 14 residues. Germline V lookup: CDR1 MNHEY, CDR2 SMNVEV (reference sequence). The CDR3 here is CASRSGSSNQPQHF. CDR3 coding DNA: TGTGCCAGCAGGTCAGGGTCCAGCAATCAGCCCCAGCATTTT.

A word on this clone: Other DNA sequences in the same sample also yield this CDR3. The DNA of the CDR3 is TGTGCCAGCAGCCCAGGGGGCCGGACTGAAGCTTTCTTT. This gives the protein CASSPGGRTEAFF. V and J are TRBV11-3 and TRBJ1-1; TRBD1 matches at 8 bases. J was trimmed by 5 bases and V by 5 bases; bases with no gene match: 4. The CDR3 covers 13 residues. The germline CDR1 and CDR2 sequences are SGHNT and YENEEA.

This sequence joins TRBV10-2 and TRBJ1-1, with 7 bases fitting TRBD1. The CDR3 is 14 residues long. J was trimmed by 4 bases and V by 2 bases; bases with no gene match: 4. Germline V lookup: CDR1 WSHSY, CDR2 SAAADI. CDR3: CASSETGEATEAFF. As DNA, the CDR3 is TGCGCCAGCAGTGAGACAGGGGAGGCCACTGAAGCTTTCTTT.